This TCR beta chain was documented in a study of early T cells in non-severe SARS-CoV-2 infection. Study context: The sequenced material was bulk RNA from unsorted whole blood, and its chains were unpaired. General observations from the study: Matches to VDJdb favored anti-spike CD8 responses and missed private and CD4 specificities.

Many counts were recorded for this clonotype. Its antigen is undetermined. The TCR library protocol attached unique molecular identifiers to the individual cDNA molecules. TCRdb itself ran the 5' RACE reads through MiXCR, one entry per CDR3 protein. Of 55,000 to 80,000 distinct CDR3 sequences in the sample, roughly 10% are singletons; the top ten hold approximately 5%. V dropped 5 bases and J dropped 5; count of bases not matched to a gene: 8. This CDR3 has 15 residues. Germline-derived CDR1 and CDR2 are MDHEN and SYDVKM. This sequence originates from an adult who was a healthcare worker with PCR-confirmed SARS-CoV-2 infection or an uninfected control (not recorded which). The chain carries TRBV28 and TRBJ2-5, with TRBD2 matching over 10 bases. This specimen was whole blood, taken at baseline. The CDR3 loop reads CASSGAGTSDETQYF. The CDR3, as DNA: TGTGCCAGCAGTGGGGCCGGGACTAGCGATGAGACCCAGTACTTC.